The clone carrying this T cell receptor beta chain was recorded many times. Its antigen is not identified. These data come from a study of T cells after yellow fever vaccination. TCRdb reprocessed the 5' RACE reads with MiXCR, giving one entry per CDR3 protein. The table shows hundreds of thousands of distinct CDR3 sequences, with about a fifth occurring only once. Germline CDR1 is SGHTA and CDR2 is FQGNSA. Germline trimming cut 5 bases from V and 0 bases from J; bases unmatched to any gene: 3. The CDR3 contains 15 residues. General observations from the study: Abundant clonotypes from the bulk population could have been carried over as contaminants into FACS-sorted repertoires. A small share of clonotypes appeared in both CD4 and CD8 compartments. Subsequent booster samples again held most clones from primary vaccination (under 98% CD4, 85% to 90% CD8). By day 5 rather than day 15, the secondary response had peaked, though it was weaker.

The chain recombines TRBV7-2 with TRBJ2-7; TRBD1 agrees at 11 bases. The receptor was isolated from a man aged 18-30 years who received the YFV17D yellow fever vaccine. Sample: PBMCs, taken approximately 20 days after the first yellow fever vaccination. The CDR3 is CASSADRGLSYEQYF. For the CDR3, the DNA is TGTGCCAGCAGCGCGGACAGGGGGCTCTCCTACGAGCAGTACTTC. The full variable domain, with the rest looked up from reference TRBV7-2 and TRBJ2-7, is GAGVSQSPSNKVTEKGKDVELRCDPISGHTALYWYRQSLGQGLEFLIYFQGNSAPDKSGLPSDRFSAERTGGSVSTLTIQRTQQEDSAVYLCASSADRGLSYEQYFGPGTRLTVT.